This TCR beta chain originates from a study of T cells in Graves' hyperthyroidism and ophthalmopathy. Those patients with uncontrolled infection, other autoimmune disease, pregnancy or lactation were excluded. This clonotype was seen a few times. TCR beta CDR3 sequences were amplified from RNA transcripts. HTBI primers were employed in a first-round RT-PCR of the TCR CDR3. TCRdb reprocessed the multiplex PCR reads with MiXCR, giving one entry per CDR3 protein. Of hundreds of thousands of distinct CDR3 sequences listed, less than 20% were seen once; the top ten hold roughly 15%. Germline V gene lookup returns CDR1 SEHNR and CDR2 FQNEAQ (reference sequence). Trimming shortened V by 4 bases and J by 0 bases, and 9 bases separated the two germline ends. CDR3 length: 14 amino acids.

This chain joins TRBV7-9 and TRBJ1-1; D unresolved. The sequenced sample consisted of blood. The TCR comes from a young woman with Graves' hyperthyroidism. CDR3 residues: CASSSDLLNTEAFF. For the CDR3, the DNA is TGTGCCAGCAGCTCAGACCTTTTGAACACTGAAGCTTTCTTT.